This T cell receptor (beta chain) was recorded in a study of T cell changes during pregnancy in multiple sclerosis. This CDR3 is built from 14 residues. CDR1 is GTSNPN, CDR2 SVGIG, per germline (reference sequence). The germline V and J ends were trimmed by 2 bases and 8 bases, with 15 bases remaining between them. Sequencing was performed with immunoSEQ multiplex PCR; in TCRdb, only in-frame clones are kept and a portion is missing. This sample has tens of thousands of clones; roughly nine tenths occur once, and the top ten carry around 0.21%. The origin of this receptor is a female donor with multiple sclerosis, enrolled in a pregnancy study. Sequenced here: CD4+ T cells from peripheral blood mononuclear cells, sampled before pregnancy. The gene calls are TRBV30 and TRBJ1-4; no definite D call. The CDR3 region has the DNA TGTGCCTGGAGTCGAGGCATTCCACGGGAAAAACTGTTTTTT. It codes for CAWSRGIPREKLFF.